The 5 T cell receptor beta chains listed next were all sequenced from one sample in a study of blood T cell repertoires in COVID-19. Profiling relied on immunoSEQ multiplex PCR, and the TCRdb table lists in-frame clones only, not all of them. The table includes tens of thousands of clones, almost 85% detected once. The specimen was peripheral blood. These TCRs come from a man in his sixties with COVID-19, enrolled during active disease.

The J gene is TRBJ1-2, the V gene TRBV11-2, with 7 bases identical to TRBD1. With 5 bases clipped from V and 2 bases from J, the junction kept 14 bases outside the gene matches. Germline CDR1 SGHAT, CDR2 FQNNGV. The CDR3 runs 17 residues. The CDR3 sequence is CASSETPRQGLNYGYTF. The CDR3 DNA follows: TGTGCCAGCAGCGAAACCCCTCGACAGGGATTAAACTATGGCTACACCTTC.

The chain combines TRBV2 with TRBJ1-1, with D possibly matching TRBD1 (6 bases). Trimming stripped 6 bases from V and 6 bases from J, with 23 bases between. This CDR3 spans 16 amino acids. Germline V gene data show CDR1 as SNHLY and CDR2 as FYNNEI. CDR3 sequence: CASREQGDGLVAEAFF. Here the CDR3 DNA reads TGTGCCAGCAGGGAACAGGGTGATGGGTTAGTCGCTGAAGCTTTCTTT.

This sequence joins TRBV2 and TRBJ2-7; possibly TRBD1 for D (6 bases). Germline V gene data show CDR1 as SNHLY and CDR2 as FYNNEI. Trimming shortened V by 6 bases and J by 4 bases, and 10 bases separated the two germline ends. The CDR3 runs 12 residues. The CDR3 nucleotides read TGTGCCAGCAGCCCCCAGGGGTACGAGCAGTACTTC. This encodes CASSPQGYEQYF. Full variable domain (missing parts from reference TRBV2 and TRBJ2-7): EPEVTQTPSHQVTQMGQEVILRCVPISNHLYFYWYRQILGQKVEFLVSFYNNEISEKSEIFDDQFSVERPDGSNFTLKIRSTKLEDSAMYFCASSPQGYEQYFGPGTRLTVT.

The chain combines TRBV30 with TRBJ2-1, with 10 positions matching TRBD2. Germline CDR1 and CDR2: GTSNPN and SVGIG (reference sequence). The CDR3 has 14 residues. V lost 4 bases, J lost 3 bases, and 3 bases stayed unmatched. CDR3 in DNA: TGTGCCTGGACTAGCGGGAGATTCTACAATGAGCAGTTCTTC. Translating it yields CAWTSGRFYNEQFF.

The J gene is TRBJ2-7, the V gene TRBV5-6; possible D gene TRBD1, 6 bases. CDR1 and CDR2 from the germline V gene are SGHDT and YYEEEE. The V end was cut by 3 bases, the J end by 5 bases, with 12 bases between. The CDR3 contains 13 residues. The CDR3 nucleotides read TGTGCCAGCAGCTCTTCAGGGGAAAACGAGCAGTACTTC. Residues: CASSSSGENEQYF.